A selection of T cell receptor beta chains follows, all from one sample in a study of cytomegalovirus exposure and HLA in healthy donors. Using immunoSEQ multiplex PCR, the repertoire was profiled, and TCRdb retains in-frame clones only, with some absent. The repertoire holds 200,000 to 250,000 clones, with more than 65% as singletons. Material for sequencing was PBMCs. These receptors originate from a woman aged 25 to 39 in good health and CMV-seronegative. Each CDR3 is given with its conserved first and last residue. Fields, in order: CDR3 protein, CDR3 DNA, J gene, D gene, clone size, V gene. The D gene is left open where the match is weak. A clone size is listed for some rows: how often the clone was seen (once, few, many), or a class if it is expanded.

CDR3aa: CASALGHLLSGNTIYF
CDR3nt: TGTGCTAGTGCTTTGGGACACTTACTCTCTGGAAACACCATATATTTT
j_gene: TRBJ1-3
d_gene: NA
abundance: NA
v_gene: TRBV12-5

CDR3aa: CASSNTSGTAYEQYF
CDR3nt: TGTGCCAGCAGCAATACTAGCGGGACGGCCTACGAGCAGTACTTC
j_gene: TRBJ2-7
d_gene: TRBD2
abundance: NA
v_gene: TRBV6-5

CDR3aa: CASSEYFTSGTRVGELFF
CDR3nt: TGTGCCAGCAGTGAATATTTTACTAGCGGGACCCGGGTCGGGGAGCTGTTTTTT
j_gene: TRBJ2-2
d_gene: TRBD2
abundance: NA
v_gene: TRBV25-1

CDR3aa: CSSSLARTGGREQYF
CDR3nt: TGTTCCAGCAGCTTGGCCCGTACAGGGGGTCGCGAGCAGTACTTC
j_gene: TRBJ2-7
d_gene: TRBD1
abundance: once
v_gene: TRBV7-9

CDR3aa: CASSLVTGGGRAFF
CDR3nt: TGTGCCAGCAGCTTGGTGACAGGGGGCGGTCGGGCTTTCTTT
j_gene: TRBJ1-1
d_gene: TRBD1
abundance: NA
v_gene: TRBV5-6

CDR3aa: CASSYRGSGELFF
CDR3nt: TGTGCCAGCAGTTACCGGGGGTCCGGGGAGCTGTTTTTT
j_gene: TRBJ2-2
d_gene: NA
abundance: NA
v_gene: TRBV6-5

CDR3aa: CAWSLHRQSLSYTF
CDR3nt: TGCGCCTGGAGTCTTCACCGACAGTCCCTCAGCTACACCTTC
j_gene: TRBJ1-2
d_gene: NA
abundance: NA
v_gene: TRBV30

CDR3aa: CASSASGGRTDTQYF
CDR3nt: TGTGCCAGCAGCGCCAGCGGCGGGAGGACAGATACGCAGTATTTT
j_gene: TRBJ2-3
d_gene: TRBD2
abundance: few
v_gene: TRBV7-2

CDR3aa: CSSSDSSGTGTDTQYF
CDR3nt: TGTTCCAGCAGCGACTCTAGCGGGACAGGCACAGATACGCAGTATTTT
j_gene: TRBJ2-3
d_gene: TRBD2
abundance: NA
v_gene: TRBV7-9

CDR3aa: CSVEDGTSEGGELFF
CDR3nt: TGCAGCGTTGAAGACGGGACGTCGGAGGGCGGGGAGCTGTTTTTT
j_gene: TRBJ2-2
d_gene: NA
abundance: NA
v_gene: TRBV29-1

CDR3aa: CASSPREMASGNTIYF
CDR3nt: TGTGCCAGCTCACCACGGGAGATGGCCTCTGGAAACACCATATATTTT
j_gene: TRBJ1-3
d_gene: NA
abundance: few
v_gene: TRBV18

CDR3aa: CASSVGLAPRPYF
CDR3nt: TGTGCCAGCAGCGTTGGACTAGCTCCCAGACCGTACTTC
j_gene: TRBJ2-7
d_gene: TRBD2
abundance: NA
v_gene: TRBV14

CDR3aa: CASRNPTGGTEAFF
CDR3nt: TGTGCCAGCAGAAATCCTACAGGGGGCACTGAAGCTTTCTTT
j_gene: TRBJ1-1
d_gene: TRBD1
abundance: NA
v_gene: TRBV6-6

CDR3aa: CVSSGDSPTKSNYGYTF
CDR3nt: TGTGTCAGCAGCGGGGACAGCCCAACTAAGTCTAACTATGGCTACACCTTC
j_gene: TRBJ1-2
d_gene: TRBD1
abundance: NA
v_gene: TRBV9

CDR3aa: CASRPGEVSYEQYF
CDR3nt: TGTGCCAGTCGACCGGGAGAGGTTTCCTACGAGCAGTACTTC
j_gene: TRBJ2-7
d_gene: NA
abundance: NA
v_gene: TRBV19

CDR3aa: CATQTFGNQPQHF
CDR3nt: TGTGCCACCCAAACTTTTGGCAATCAGCCCCAGCATTTT
j_gene: TRBJ1-5
d_gene: NA
abundance: NA
v_gene: TRBV19

CDR3aa: CASRVSGNTEAFF
CDR3nt: TGTGCCAGCAGGGTTTCGGGGAACACTGAAGCTTTCTTT
j_gene: TRBJ1-1
d_gene: NA
abundance: once
v_gene: TRBV5-4

CDR3aa: CASSLEAGPRKTQYF
CDR3nt: TGCGCCAGCAGCTTGGAAGCGGGACCGAGGAAGACCCAGTACTTC
j_gene: TRBJ2-5
d_gene: TRBD2
abundance: NA
v_gene: TRBV5-1

CDR3aa: CASSERGQGIGAFYGYTF
CDR3nt: TGTGCCAGCAGTGAAAGGGGACAGGGGATTGGTGCTTTCTATGGCTACACCTTC
j_gene: TRBJ1-2
d_gene: TRBD1
abundance: NA
v_gene: TRBV6-1

CDR3aa: CASSERDRAGVTEAFF
CDR3nt: TGTGCCAGTAGTGAACGGGACAGGGCGGGTGTTACTGAAGCTTTCTTT
j_gene: TRBJ1-1
d_gene: TRBD1
abundance: once
v_gene: TRBV19

CDR3aa: CAWSRKPGLINGELFF
CDR3nt: TGTGCCTGGAGTAGGAAGCCGGGACTTATAAACGGGGAGCTGTTTTTT
j_gene: TRBJ2-2
d_gene: NA
abundance: NA
v_gene: TRBV30

CDR3aa: CASSVELTDTQYF
CDR3nt: TGTGCCAGCAGCGTAGAGCTTACAGATACGCAGTATTTT
j_gene: TRBJ2-3
d_gene: NA
abundance: few
v_gene: TRBV7-3

CDR3aa: CASSPAGGNTIYF
CDR3nt: TGTGCCAGCAGTCCCGCGGGGGGAAACACCATATATTTT
j_gene: TRBJ1-3
d_gene: NA
abundance: NA
v_gene: TRBV6-5

CDR3aa: CASRLELVGQINEQFF
CDR3nt: TGTGCAAGTCGCTTAGAACTGGTGGGGCAGATCAATGAGCAGTTCTTC
j_gene: TRBJ2-1
d_gene: NA
abundance: NA
v_gene: TRBV12-2

CDR3aa: CASSLGRNTGELFF
CDR3nt: TGTGCCAGCAGCTTAGGCAGAAACACCGGGGAGCTGTTTTTT
j_gene: TRBJ2-2
d_gene: NA
abundance: NA
v_gene: TRBV7-2

CDR3aa: CASSLGPEQYF
CDR3nt: TGTGCCAGCAGCTTAGGGCCGGAGCAGTACTTC
j_gene: TRBJ2-5
d_gene: NA
abundance: NA
v_gene: TRBV7-9

CDR3aa: CASSEDFQGSTDTQYF
CDR3nt: TGTGCCAGCAGTGAAGACTTCCAGGGGAGCACAGATACGCAGTATTTT
j_gene: TRBJ2-3
d_gene: NA
abundance: NA
v_gene: TRBV2

CDR3aa: CASSGLAGGGETQYF
CDR3nt: TGTGCCAGCAGTGGGCTAGCGGGAGGCGGGGAGACCCAGTACTTC
j_gene: TRBJ2-5
d_gene: TRBD2
abundance: many
v_gene: TRBV6-1

CDR3aa: CASSLVLNGYNEQFF
CDR3nt: TGCGCCAGCAGCTTGGTACTAAATGGGTACAATGAGCAGTTCTTC
j_gene: TRBJ2-1
d_gene: NA
abundance: NA
v_gene: TRBV5-1